This T cell receptor (beta chain) was sequenced in a study of OX40 agonist ivuxolimab in advanced cancers. For the study at large: Partial responses occurred in three patients (one hepatocellular carcinoma, two cutaneous melanoma).

TCRdb's table, derived via immunoSEQ multiplex PCR, lists solely in-frame clones and lacks some. The data hold 50,000 to 75,000 clones, with roughly four fifths observed a single time. V was pared by 8 bases and J by 1 base, with 16 bases between. This CDR3 is 15 amino acids long. Germline lookup yields CDR1 MNHNS and CDR2 SASEGT. The chain links TRBV6-1 to TRBJ2-3; tentatively, D is TRBD1 or TRBD2 (5 bases each). The sample in question was CD4+ or CD8+ T cells sorted from blood, obtained in a trial of the OX40 agonist ivuxolimab. This clonotype was sampled from an adult with an advanced solid tumor such as melanoma, head and neck, liver or kidney cancer. The CDR3 DNA follows: TGTGCCAGCGCCCGAGGGACCGTCGGCACAGATACGCAGTATTTT. It specifies CASARGTVGTDTQYF.